These T cell receptor beta chains were read from a single sample in a study of shared clonotypes between healthy human individuals. Only in-frame clones appear in the TCRdb table, and some are missing; sequencing was by immunoSEQ multiplex PCR. Found here are 2 million to 2.5 million clones, approximately 93% of them singletons; the top ten hold about 0.39%. Sequenced: naive CD4+ T cells from PBMCs. The receptors derive from a man between 18 and 29 years old in good health. Some clones in this sample may be carry-over from other donors' samples. Each CDR3 is given with its conserved first and last residue.

v_call	j_call	cdr3_aa
TRBV18	TRBJ2-7	CASSPQQGEAGGEQYF
TRBV30	TRBJ1-1	CAAARLNTEAFF
TRBV5-4	TRBJ1-2	CASSPGRAYGYTF
TRBV18	TRBJ2-5	CASSPGGVTQYF
TRBV2	TRBJ2-2	CASRPPSGRNTGELFF
TRBV10-1	TRBJ1-2	CASKGRLNYGYTF
TRBV5-4	TRBJ2-2	CASSLGTTNTGELFF
TRBV5-1	TRBJ2-5	CASSFRLAGGQETQYF
TRBV7-8	TRBJ2-5	CASSFSPGLAGMETQYF
TRBV5-1	TRBJ2-1	CASSSSRDYNNEQFF
TRBV19	TRBJ1-5	CASRKAPGANQPQHF
TRBV7-2	TRBJ2-7	CASSLGVQLPYEQYF
TRBV6-6	TRBJ2-3	CAVGTGTDTQYF
TRBV27	TRBJ1-2	CATHGGGPNYGYTF
TRBV29-1	TRBJ2-5	CSVELGGRETQYF
TRBV4-3	TRBJ2-1	CASSQDLSGGPGQFF
TRBV2	TRBJ2-7	CASNFRTDGNEQYF
TRBV19	TRBJ1-5	CASSLNPDPYQPQHF
TRBV28	TRBJ2-7	CASSLSGYEQYF
TRBV5-4	TRBJ1-2	CASSLGPGAGYTF
TRBV19	TRBJ2-3	CASSTGNAATDTQYF
TRBV19	TRBJ1-2	CASSILATPNYGYTF
TRBV19	TRBJ2-3	CASSMRMQMYF
TRBV5-6	TRBJ2-1	CASSLALGLGGYNEQFF
TRBV27	TRBJ2-3	CASSLRIPSGTDTQYF
TRBV5-1	TRBJ2-7	CASSLAAQQGSEQYF
TRBV15	TRBJ2-4	CATSRDWESLAKNIQYF
TRBV5-6	TRBJ2-5	CASSLRGAETQYF
TRBV6-5	TRBJ1-1	CASSYSGTFRTEAFF
TRBV7-2	TRBJ1-6	CASNRLNSPLHF
TRBV9	TRBJ2-1	CASSSGTGRNEQFF
TRBV7-8	TRBJ2-2	CASRSLLPGPTGELFF
TRBV7-2	TRBJ2-3	CASSLRLAGGSTDTQYF
TRBV27	TRBJ1-2	CASSSQETYGYTF
TRBV2	TRBJ1-4	CASSDTDRANEKLFF
TRBV30	TRBJ2-5	CAWSGGLQETQYF
TRBV27	TRBJ2-1	CASSLLSMGLYNEQFF
TRBV7-2	TRBJ1-2	CASSLAGGSGYTF
TRBV27	TRBJ2-7	CASSSNYEQYF
TRBV7-6	TRBJ2-3	CASSFNTDTQYF
TRBV28	TRBJ2-7	CASSPTSLGQRRDEQYF
TRBV7-9	TRBJ2-3	CASSLGLAGPTGTDTQYF
TRBV9	TRBJ2-3	CASSARLTDTQYF
TRBV5-1	TRBJ1-4	CASSAGQTNEKLFF
TRBV6-1	TRBJ1-1	CASSEGEVTEAFF
TRBV5-1	TRBJ2-5	CASSKQGAQETQYF
TRBV5-8	TRBJ2-2	CASSLSLYMGSDTGELFF
TRBV7-2	TRBJ2-7	CASRSGLEPYEQYF